The rows below give T cell receptor beta chains drawn from one sample of a study of blood T cell repertoires in COVID-19. Repertoires were generated with immunoSEQ multiplex PCR, while TCRdb's copy carries only in-frame clones and drops some. The data contain over 110,000 clones, about 80% of them singletons. The sequencing sample was made of peripheral blood. Receptors were obtained from a man between 65 and 80 years old who had recovered from COVID-19. Both conserved end residues are part of each CDR3. D genes are given only for firm matches. A clone size is listed for some rows: how often the clone was seen (once, few, many), or a class if it is expanded.

j_gene: TRBJ2-3; abundance: -; v_gene: TRBV27; d_gene: TRBD2; CDR3aa: CASSLIGGGTDTQYF; CDR3nt: TGTGCCAGCAGTTTAATCGGGGGGGGCACAGATACGCAGTATTTT
j_gene: TRBJ2-5; abundance: -; v_gene: TRBV5-4; d_gene: -; CDR3aa: CASSLGQVQETQYF; CDR3nt: TGTGCCAGCAGCTTGGGACAGGTGCAAGAGACCCAGTACTTC
j_gene: TRBJ2-1; abundance: -; v_gene: TRBV12-5; d_gene: TRBD2; CDR3aa: CASGLNRTSGRARNEQFF; CDR3nt: TGTGCTAGTGGTTTGAATCGGACTAGCGGGAGGGCGAGGAATGAGCAGTTCTTC
j_gene: TRBJ1-1; abundance: -; v_gene: TRBV20-1; d_gene: TRBD1; CDR3aa: CSACDRVVTEAFF; CDR3nt: TGCAGTGCTTGTGACAGGGTCGTCACTGAAGCTTTCTTT
j_gene: TRBJ2-7; abundance: -; v_gene: TRBV5-6; d_gene: TRBD2; CDR3aa: CASSFQSGRAYEQYF; CDR3nt: TGTGCCAGCAGCTTCCAAAGCGGGAGGGCCTACGAGCAGTACTTC
j_gene: TRBJ2-7; abundance: -; v_gene: TRBV4-1; d_gene: TRBD1; CDR3aa: CASSQEGDRASEQYF; CDR3nt: TGCGCCAGCAGCCAAGAGGGGGACAGGGCGAGTGAGCAGTACTTC
j_gene: TRBJ2-1; abundance: -; v_gene: TRBV11-2; d_gene: -; CDR3aa: CASSLEGAWMAEQFF; CDR3nt: TGTGCCAGCAGCTTAGAGGGGGCTTGGATGGCTGAGCAGTTCTTC
j_gene: TRBJ2-7; abundance: -; v_gene: TRBV27; d_gene: TRBD2; CDR3aa: CASSSPLAGGPREQYF; CDR3nt: TGTGCCAGCAGTAGCCCCCTAGCGGGGGGTCCCCGGGAGCAGTACTTC
j_gene: TRBJ1-3; abundance: -; v_gene: TRBV5-1; d_gene: TRBD1; CDR3aa: CASSLSGQFSSGNTIYF; CDR3nt: TGCGCCAGCAGCTTGTCGGGACAGTTCTCCTCTGGAAACACCATATATTTT
j_gene: TRBJ2-7; abundance: -; v_gene: TRBV6-5; d_gene: TRBD2; CDR3aa: CASSFGLAGSYEQYF; CDR3nt: TGTGCCAGCTCTTTCGGGCTAGCGGGCTCCTACGAGCAGTACTTC
j_gene: TRBJ2-7; abundance: once; v_gene: TRBV16; d_gene: TRBD2; CDR3aa: CASSHVAGGYEQYF; CDR3nt: TGTGCCAGCAGCCACGTAGCGGGTGGGTACGAGCAGTACTTC
j_gene: TRBJ2-1; abundance: -; v_gene: TRBV9; d_gene: TRBD2; CDR3aa: CASSVEAGGLINEQFF; CDR3nt: TGTGCCAGCAGCGTAGAGGCGGGAGGCTTAATCAATGAGCAGTTCTTC
j_gene: TRBJ2-1; abundance: -; v_gene: TRBV2; d_gene: -; CDR3aa: CASSQFNEQFF; CDR3nt: TGTGCCAGCAGCCAGTTCAATGAGCAGTTCTTC
j_gene: TRBJ1-2; abundance: -; v_gene: TRBV6-5; d_gene: TRBD1; CDR3aa: CASSYGTGEGGYTF; CDR3nt: TGTGCCAGCAGTTACGGGACAGGAGAGGGTGGCTACACCTTC
j_gene: TRBJ1-1; abundance: -; v_gene: TRBV18; d_gene: -; CDR3aa: CASSSSRGAGYEAFF; CDR3nt: TGTGCCAGCTCGTCCTCTCGGGGGGCAGGTTATGAAGCTTTCTTT
j_gene: TRBJ2-7; abundance: few; v_gene: TRBV29-1; d_gene: -; CDR3aa: CSVEDNYEQYF; CDR3nt: TGCAGCGTGGAGGATAACTACGAGCAGTACTTC
j_gene: TRBJ1-1; abundance: -; v_gene: TRBV5-4; d_gene: -; CDR3aa: CASSPTRGSTEAFF; CDR3nt: TGTGCCAGCAGCCCAACAAGGGGTTCCACTGAAGCTTTCTTT